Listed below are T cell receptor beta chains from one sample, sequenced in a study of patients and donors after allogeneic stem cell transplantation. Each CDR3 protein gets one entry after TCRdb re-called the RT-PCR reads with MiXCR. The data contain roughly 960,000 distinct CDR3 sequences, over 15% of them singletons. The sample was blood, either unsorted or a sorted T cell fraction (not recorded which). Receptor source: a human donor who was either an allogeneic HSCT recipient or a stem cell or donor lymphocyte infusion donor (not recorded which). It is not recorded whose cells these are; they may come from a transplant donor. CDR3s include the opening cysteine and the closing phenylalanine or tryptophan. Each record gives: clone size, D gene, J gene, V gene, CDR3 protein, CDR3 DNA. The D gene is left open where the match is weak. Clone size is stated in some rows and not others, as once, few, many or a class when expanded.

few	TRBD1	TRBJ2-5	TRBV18	CASSSSGTGGSETQYF	TGTGCCAGCTCATCCTCCGGGACAGGGGGCTCAGAGACCCAGTACTTC
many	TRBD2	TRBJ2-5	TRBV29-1	CSVGLALQETQYF	TGCAGCGTCGGACTAGCGCTACAAGAGACCCAGTACTTC
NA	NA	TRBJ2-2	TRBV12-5	CASAPPRTQTGELFF	TGTGCTAGTGCGCCTCCGCGGACTCAAACCGGGGAGCTGTTTTTT
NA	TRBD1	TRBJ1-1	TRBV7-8	CASSTNRGGYTEAFF	TGTGCCAGCAGCACAAACAGGGGAGGGTACACTGAAGCTTTCTTT
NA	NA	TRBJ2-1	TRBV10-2	CASSEQRYNEQFF	TGCGCCAGCAGTGAGCAGAGATACAATGAGCAGTTCTTC
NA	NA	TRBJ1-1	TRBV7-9	CASSFFWREGGTEAFF	TGTGCCAGCAGCTTCTTCTGGCGGGAAGGGGGCACTGAAGCTTTCTTT
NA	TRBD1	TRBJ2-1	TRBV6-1	CASSVLGTGYYNEQFF	TGTGCCAGCAGCGTTCTTGGGACAGGGTACTACAATGAGCAGTTCTTC
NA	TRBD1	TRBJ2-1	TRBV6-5	CASSYFYPGQGAPEEQFF	TGTGCCAGCAGTTACTTCTACCCCGGACAGGGGGCTCCTGAGGAGCAGTTCTTC
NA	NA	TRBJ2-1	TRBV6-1	CASSPRHVRGGSYNEQFF	TGTGCCAGCAGTCCCCGGCACGTCAGGGGCGGCTCCTACAATGAGCAGTTCTTC
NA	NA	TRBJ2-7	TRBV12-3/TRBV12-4	CASSTYNGAYEQYF	TGTGCCAGCAGTACGTACAACGGAGCCTACGAGCAGTACTTC
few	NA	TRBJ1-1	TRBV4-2	CASSKAGAHTEAFF	TGTGCCAGCAGCAAAGCGGGGGCGCACACTGAAGCTTTCTTT
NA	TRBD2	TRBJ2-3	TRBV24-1	CATSDPWTRGTTDTQYF	TGTGCCACCAGTGATCCGTGGACTAGGGGAACAACAGATACGCAGTATTTT
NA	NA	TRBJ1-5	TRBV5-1	CASSSDGSNQPQHF	TGTGCCAGCAGCTCGGACGGTAGCAATCAGCCCCAGCATTTT
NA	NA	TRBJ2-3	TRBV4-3	CASSQAPGRNTDTQYF	TGCGCCAGCAGCCAAGCTCCAGGGAGGAACACAGATACGCAGTATTTT
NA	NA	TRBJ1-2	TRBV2	CASRAGTGGGYTF	TGTGCCAGCAGGGCAGGGACTGGTGGCGGCTACACCTTC
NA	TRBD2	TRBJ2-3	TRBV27	CASRALAGDTYTQYF	TGTGCCAGCAGAGCCCTAGCGGGAGATACCTATACGCAGTATTTT
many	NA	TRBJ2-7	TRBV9	CASSVDGNSYEQYF	TGTGCCAGCAGTGTGGACGGGAACTCCTACGAGCAGTACTTC
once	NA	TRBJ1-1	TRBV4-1	CASSQEAGVFSEAFF	TGCGCCAGCAGCCAAGAAGCAGGGGTTTTCTCTGAAGCTTTCTTT
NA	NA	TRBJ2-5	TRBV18	CASSPKGPTQETQYF	TGTGCCAGCTCACCCAAGGGCCCAACCCAAGAGACCCAGTACTTC
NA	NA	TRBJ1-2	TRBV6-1	CASSEVGGVAYGYTF	TGTGCCAGCAGTGAAGTCGGGGGGGTGGCCTATGGCTACACCTTC
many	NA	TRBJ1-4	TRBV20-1	CSARDAGRENEKLFF	TGCAGTGCTAGAGATGCAGGACGAGAGAATGAAAAACTGTTTTTT
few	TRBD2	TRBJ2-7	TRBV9	CASSVAAGDYEQYF	TGTGCCAGCAGCGTAGCAGCGGGAGACTACGAGCAGTACTTC